What follows is one TCR beta chain and its context. The junction differs from germline at one of its ends, possibly a read error. Profiled with immunoSEQ multiplex PCR; TCRdb holds only in-frame clones, not every one. The sample contains 20,000 to 25,000 clones, around 85% of which appear only once. The source of the sample is a study of control samples from healthy donors and cancer patients. Germline V lookup: CDR1 SSHAT, CDR2 FNYEAQ (reference sequence). The CDR3 is 14 residues long. Sequenced material: PBMCs. The chain couples TRBV7-7 to TRBJ2-1; 8 bases map to TRBD2. The clonotype comes from a man in his 60s with head and neck cancer. CDR3 residues: CASSLGREGSEQFF. The CDR3 DNA reads as TGTGCTAGCAGCTTAGGACGGGAGGGCTCTGAGCAGTTCTTC.